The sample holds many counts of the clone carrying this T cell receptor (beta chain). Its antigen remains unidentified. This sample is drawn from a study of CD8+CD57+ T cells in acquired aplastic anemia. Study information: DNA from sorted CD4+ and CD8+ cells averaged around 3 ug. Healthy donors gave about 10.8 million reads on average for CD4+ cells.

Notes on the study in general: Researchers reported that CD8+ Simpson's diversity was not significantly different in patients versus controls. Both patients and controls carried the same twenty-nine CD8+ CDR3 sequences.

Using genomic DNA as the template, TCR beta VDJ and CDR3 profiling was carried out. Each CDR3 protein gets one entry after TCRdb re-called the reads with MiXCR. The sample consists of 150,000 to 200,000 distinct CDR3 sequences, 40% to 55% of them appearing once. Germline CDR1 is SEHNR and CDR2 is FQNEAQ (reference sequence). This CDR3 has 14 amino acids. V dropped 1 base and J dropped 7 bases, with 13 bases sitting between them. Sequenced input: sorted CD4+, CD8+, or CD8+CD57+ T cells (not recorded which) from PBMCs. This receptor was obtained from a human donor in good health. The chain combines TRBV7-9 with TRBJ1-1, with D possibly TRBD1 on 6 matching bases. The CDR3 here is CASSLGGTPLEAFF. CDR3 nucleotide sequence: TGTGCCAGCAGCTTAGGTGGGACACCCCTTGAAGCTTTCTTT.